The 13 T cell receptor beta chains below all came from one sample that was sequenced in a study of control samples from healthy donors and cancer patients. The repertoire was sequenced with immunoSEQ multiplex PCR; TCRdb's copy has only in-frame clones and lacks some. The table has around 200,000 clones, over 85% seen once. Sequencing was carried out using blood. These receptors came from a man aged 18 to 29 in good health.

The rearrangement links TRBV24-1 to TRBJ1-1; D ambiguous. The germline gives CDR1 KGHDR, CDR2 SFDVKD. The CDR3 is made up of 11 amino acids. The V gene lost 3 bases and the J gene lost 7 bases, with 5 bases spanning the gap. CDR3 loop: CATSDAVEAFF. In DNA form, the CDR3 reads TGTGCCACCAGTGATGCGGTTGAAGCTTTCTTT.

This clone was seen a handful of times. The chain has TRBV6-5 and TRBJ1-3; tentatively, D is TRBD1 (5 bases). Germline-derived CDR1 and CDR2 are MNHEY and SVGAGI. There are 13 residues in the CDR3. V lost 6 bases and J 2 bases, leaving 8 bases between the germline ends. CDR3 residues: CASRGLTGNTIYF. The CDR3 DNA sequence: TGTGCCAGCAGGGGGCTCACTGGAAACACCATATATTTT.

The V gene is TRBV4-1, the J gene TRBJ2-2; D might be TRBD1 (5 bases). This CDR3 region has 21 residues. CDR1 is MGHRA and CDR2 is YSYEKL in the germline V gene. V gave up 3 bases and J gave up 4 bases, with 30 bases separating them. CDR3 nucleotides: TGCGCCAGCAGCCACCCATCCCTAAGGGCCAGGGTCTCACCACCCACCGGGGAGCTGTTTTTT. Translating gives CASSHPSLRARVSPPTGELFF.

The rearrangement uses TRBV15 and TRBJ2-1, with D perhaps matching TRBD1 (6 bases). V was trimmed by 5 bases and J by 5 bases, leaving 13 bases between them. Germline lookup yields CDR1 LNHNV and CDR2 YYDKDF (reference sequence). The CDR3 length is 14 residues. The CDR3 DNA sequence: TGTGCCACCAGCCCCCTGGACAGCAACAATGAGCAGTTCTTC. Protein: CATSPLDSNNEQFF.

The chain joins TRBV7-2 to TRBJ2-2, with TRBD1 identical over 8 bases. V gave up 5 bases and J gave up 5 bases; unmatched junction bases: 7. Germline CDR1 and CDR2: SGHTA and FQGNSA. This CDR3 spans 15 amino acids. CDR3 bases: TGTGCCAGCAGCCGTTCAGGGGGCGGGACCGGGGAGCTGTTTTTT. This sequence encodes CASSRSGGGTGELFF. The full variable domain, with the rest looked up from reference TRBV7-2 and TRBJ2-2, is GAGVSQSPSNKVTEKGKDVELRCDPISGHTALYWYRQSLGQGLEFLIYFQGNSAPDKSGLPSDRFSAERTGGSVSTLTIQRTQQEDSAVYLCASSRSGGGTGELFFGEGSRLTVL.

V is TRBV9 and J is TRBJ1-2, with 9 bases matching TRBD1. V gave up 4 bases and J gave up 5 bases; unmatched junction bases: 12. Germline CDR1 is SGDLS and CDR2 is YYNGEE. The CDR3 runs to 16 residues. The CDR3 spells CASSPRLRDREYGYTF. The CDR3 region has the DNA TGTGCCAGCAGCCCCCGCCTCCGGGACAGGGAATATGGCTACACCTTC.

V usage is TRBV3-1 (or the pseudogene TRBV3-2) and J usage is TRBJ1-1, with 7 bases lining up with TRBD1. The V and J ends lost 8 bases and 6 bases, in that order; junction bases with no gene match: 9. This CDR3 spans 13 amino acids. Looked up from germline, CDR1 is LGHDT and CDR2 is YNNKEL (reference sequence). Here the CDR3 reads CASLPSGGAEAFF. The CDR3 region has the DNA TGTGCCAGCCTACCCTCAGGGGGAGCTGAAGCTTTCTTT.

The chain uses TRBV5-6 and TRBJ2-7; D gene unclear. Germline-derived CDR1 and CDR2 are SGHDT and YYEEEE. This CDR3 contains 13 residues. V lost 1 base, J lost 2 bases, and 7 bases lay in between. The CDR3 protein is CASSLRQAYEQYF. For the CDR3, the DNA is TGTGCCAGCAGCTTGAGGCAGGCCTACGAGCAGTACTTC.

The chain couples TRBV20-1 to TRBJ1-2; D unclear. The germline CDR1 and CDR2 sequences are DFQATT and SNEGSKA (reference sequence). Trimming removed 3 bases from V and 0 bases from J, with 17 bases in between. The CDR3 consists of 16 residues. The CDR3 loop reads CSASPTKHNTNYGYTF. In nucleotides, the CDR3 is TGCAGTGCTAGTCCCACGAAACACAACACTAACTATGGCTACACCTTC.

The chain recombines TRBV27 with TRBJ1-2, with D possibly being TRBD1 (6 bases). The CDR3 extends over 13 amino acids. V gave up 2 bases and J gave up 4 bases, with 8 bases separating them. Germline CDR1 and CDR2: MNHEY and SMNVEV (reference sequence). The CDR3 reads CASSLQGTYGYTF. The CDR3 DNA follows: TGTGCCAGCAGTTTACAGGGGACCTATGGCTACACCTTC.

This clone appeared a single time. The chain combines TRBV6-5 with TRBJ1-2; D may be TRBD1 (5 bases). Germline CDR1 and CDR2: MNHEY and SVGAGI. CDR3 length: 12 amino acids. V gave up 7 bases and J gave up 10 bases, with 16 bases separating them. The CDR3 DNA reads TGTGCCAGCACCGAGGGGCCCAGCGACTACACCTTC. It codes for CASTEGPSDYTF.

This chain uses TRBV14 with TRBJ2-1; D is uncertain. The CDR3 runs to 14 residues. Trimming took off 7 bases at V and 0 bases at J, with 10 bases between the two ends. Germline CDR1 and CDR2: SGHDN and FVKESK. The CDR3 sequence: CASTRTSSYNEQFF. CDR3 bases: TGTGCCAGCACCCGAACAAGCTCCTACAATGAGCAGTTCTTC.

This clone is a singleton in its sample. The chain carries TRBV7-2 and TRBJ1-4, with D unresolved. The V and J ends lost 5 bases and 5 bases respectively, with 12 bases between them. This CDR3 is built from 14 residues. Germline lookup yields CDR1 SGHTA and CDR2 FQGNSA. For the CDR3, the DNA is TGTGCCAGCAGCGCCAGACCGGGAAATGAAAAACTGTTTTTT. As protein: CASSARPGNEKLFF.